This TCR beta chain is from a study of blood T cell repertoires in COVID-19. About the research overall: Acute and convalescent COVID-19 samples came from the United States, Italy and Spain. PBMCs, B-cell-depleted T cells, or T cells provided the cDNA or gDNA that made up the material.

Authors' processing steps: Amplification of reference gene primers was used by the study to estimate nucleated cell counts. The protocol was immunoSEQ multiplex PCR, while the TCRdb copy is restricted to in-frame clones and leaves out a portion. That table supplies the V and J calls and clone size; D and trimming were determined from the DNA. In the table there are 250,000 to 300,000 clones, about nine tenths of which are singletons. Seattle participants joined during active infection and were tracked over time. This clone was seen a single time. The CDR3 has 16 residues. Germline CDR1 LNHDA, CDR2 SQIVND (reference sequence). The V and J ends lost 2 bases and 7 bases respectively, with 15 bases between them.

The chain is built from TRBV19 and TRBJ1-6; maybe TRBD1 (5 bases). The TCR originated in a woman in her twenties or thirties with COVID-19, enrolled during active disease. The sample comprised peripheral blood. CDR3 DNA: TGTGCCAGTAGTATATCCCTAAGGACACAAAATTCACCCCTCCACTTT. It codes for CASSISLRTQNSPLHF.